Presented here are 14 T cell receptor beta chains from one specimen sequenced in a study of blood T cell repertoires in COVID-19. The assay was immunoSEQ multiplex PCR, and TCRdb's table has in-frame clones only and misses some. The repertoire holds 150,000 to 200,000 clones, more than 65% seen once, with 10% to 13% in the top ten. Material: peripheral blood. The receptors stem from a woman of 80 years or more with active or convalescent COVID-19.

The chain is built from TRBV9 and TRBJ2-1, with 12 nucleotides matching TRBD2. Trimming removed 5 bases from V and 4 bases from J; junction bases left unmatched: 4. CDR1 and CDR2 (germline): SGDLS, YYNGEE. The CDR3 is 15 amino acids. CDR3 protein: CASSPSGRAYNEQFF. CDR3 nucleotides: TGTGCCAGCAGTCCTAGCGGGAGGGCGTACAATGAGCAGTTCTTC.

The J gene is TRBJ1-2, the V gene TRBV5-1; no clear D gene. Trimming removed 3 bases at V and 6 bases at J, with 12 bases between. CDR3 length: 13 residues. The germline gives CDR1 SGHRS, CDR2 YFSETQ. This chain's CDR3 is CASSSRGDDGYTF. CDR3 coding DNA: TGCGCCAGCAGCTCCCGGGGAGATGATGGCTACACCTTC.

The J gene is TRBJ2-7, the V gene TRBV10-2, with 8 bases lining up with TRBD2. The germline gives CDR1 WSHSY, CDR2 SAAADI. V gave up 10 bases and J gave up 4 bases; unmatched junction bases: 9. The CDR3 length is 13 residues. The CDR3 nucleotides read TGCGCCATCACCCCGGGGGGGCGGTACGAGCAGTACTTC. Translation: CAITPGGRYEQYF.

V gene TRBV12-3 or TRBV12-4 combines with J gene TRBJ1-1, with no clear D. V was trimmed by 6 bases and J by 8 bases, leaving 7 bases between them. The CDR3 consists of 10 residues. This CDR3 reads CASSYLEAFF. The CDR3 nucleotides read TGTGCCAGCAGCTACCTAGAAGCTTTCTTT.

The chain employs TRBV7-8 and TRBJ2-7; 7 positions match TRBD2. Germline CDR1 and CDR2: SGHVS and FQNEAQ. Unmatched junction bases numbered 8, after V lost 0 bases and J lost 3 bases. The CDR3 has 16 residues. Written as DNA, the CDR3 is TGTGCCAGCAGCTTAGCGCGGGGGACGGCCCACTACGAGCAGTACTTC. As protein: CASSLARGTAHYEQYF.

V gene TRBV3-1 (or the pseudogene TRBV3-2) combines with J gene TRBJ2-6; 8 bases align to TRBD1. V was clipped by 3 bases and J by 1 base; unmatched bases: 5. This CDR3 is 17 amino acids long. Germline CDR1 is LGHDT and CDR2 is YNNKEL (reference sequence). For the CDR3, the DNA is TGTGCCAGCAGCCATCGGAGACAGGGGTCTGGGGCCAACGTCCTGACTTTC. It specifies CASSHRRQGSGANVLTF.

This clone has just a few counts. This chain joins TRBV2 and TRBJ1-1; 7 positions agree with TRBD1. J was trimmed by 4 bases and V by 6 bases; bases with no gene match: 8. The CDR3 is 14 amino acids. Germline V CDR1 and CDR2: SNHLY, FYNNEI. The CDR3 sequence: CASRGMRGLTEAFF. CDR3 DNA: TGTGCCAGCAGAGGGATGAGGGGGCTCACTGAAGCTTTCTTT.

This clone was found a few times. This chain joins TRBV3-1 (or the pseudogene TRBV3-2) and TRBJ2-1; perhaps TRBD2 as D (6 bases). The CDR3 runs to 11 residues. V shed 4 bases and J shed 9 bases, with 7 bases lying between them. Germline lookup yields CDR1 LGHDT and CDR2 YNNKEL (reference sequence). CDR3 nucleotides: TGTGCCAGCAGCCTCGGGAGTGAGCAGTTCTTC. Amino acid sequence: CASSLGSEQFF.

The chain carries TRBV3-1 (or the pseudogene TRBV3-2) and TRBJ2-5; TRBD2 agrees at 13 bases. Germline CDR1 reads LGHDT; CDR2 reads YNNKEL (reference sequence). With 4 bases clipped from V and 5 bases from J, the junction kept 4 bases outside the gene matches. This CDR3 spans 15 amino acids. The CDR3 spells CASSRGLAGAETQYF. The CDR3, as DNA: TGTGCCAGCAGCCGAGGACTAGCGGGGGCGGAGACCCAGTACTTC.

This clone has a single count. The chain is built from TRBV20-1 and TRBJ2-5; unclear D gene. The CDR3 is 13 residues long. Germline values: CDR1 DFQATT, CDR2 SNEGSKA (reference sequence). The V end lost 3 bases, the J end lost 4 bases, and 12 bases lay between the germline ends. The CDR3 here is CSASHAGLETQYF. CDR3 sequence (DNA): TGCAGTGCTAGTCATGCCGGTCTAGAGACCCAGTACTTC.

V and J are TRBV3-1 (or the pseudogene TRBV3-2) and TRBJ1-1, with 11 bases aligning to TRBD1. Germline V CDR1 and CDR2: LGHDT, YNNKEL (reference sequence). Trimming took 3 bases from V and 4 from J; bases not matched to a gene: 4. CDR3 length: 15 residues. Here the CDR3 reads CASSHPGTGGTEAFF. CDR3 sequence (DNA): TGTGCCAGCAGCCACCCCGGGACAGGGGGCACTGAAGCTTTCTTT.

With regard to this clone: At one boundary the junction diverges from the germline segment, which might be a read error. CDR3 sequence: CSALRDSLFF. CDR3 nucleotide sequence: TGCAGTGCTCTTCGGGACAGCCTTTTTTTT. The genes are TRBV20-1 and TRBJ2-3; 7 nucleotides match TRBD1. The CDR3 totals 10 residues. Germline V lookup: CDR1 DFQATT, CDR2 SNEGSKA (reference sequence).

This clone came up a few times. The chain uses TRBV6-5 and TRBJ1-6; 11 bases are shared with TRBD1. Germline lookup yields CDR1 MNHEY and CDR2 SVGAGI. V lost 4 bases and J lost 11; bases outside the gene matches: 4. This CDR3 has 14 amino acids. The DNA of the CDR3 is TGTGCCAGCAGTTCCGGACAGGGGGCCGCACCCCTCCACTTT. This translates into CASSSGQGAAPLHF.

This clone appeared a few times. The genes are TRBV18 and TRBJ2-7; D uncertain. This CDR3 is built from 12 residues. The V gene's germline CDR1 is KGHSH and CDR2 LQKENI. V was clipped by 6 bases and J by 4 bases, with 10 bases between them. For the CDR3, the DNA is TGTGCCAGCTCCCCTAGTAATTACGAGCAGTACTTC. Translation gives CASSPSNYEQYF.